A single sample gave rise to the 22 T cell receptor beta chains below, sequenced in a study of blood T cell repertoires in COVID-19. The repertoire was sequenced with immunoSEQ multiplex PCR; TCRdb's copy has only in-frame clones and lacks some. The repertoire has over 200,000 clones, over 75% of them found once; the top ten carry around 3.7%. Sequenced input: PBMCs or T cells enriched from blood (not recorded which). These receptors all stem from a woman between 25 and 40 years old who had been exposed to COVID-19.

The V and J genes are TRBV7-6 and TRBJ2-2; TRBD2 aligns across 7 bases. Germline V lookup: CDR1 SGHVS, CDR2 FNYEAQ. V lost 4 bases to trimming and J lost 0 bases; unmatched junction nucleotides: 11. This CDR3 has 18 residues. CDR3 region: CASSSGRGRTPNTGELFF. CDR3 nucleotide sequence: TGTGCCAGCAGCTCGGGGAGGGGAAGGACCCCGAACACCGGGGAGCTGTTTTTT.

The chain is built from TRBV28 and TRBJ2-1, with unresolved D. Germline V gives CDR1 MDHEN, CDR2 SYDVKM. Trimming stripped 5 bases from V and 0 bases from J, with 14 bases between. The CDR3 is made up of 16 amino acids. The chain's CDR3 is CASSPMIRSSYNEQFF. DNA of the CDR3: TGTGCCAGCAGTCCAATGATCCGCAGCTCCTACAATGAGCAGTTCTTC.

The CDR3 DNA reads TGTGCCAGCAGTGGACAGAGGCCTGAAGCTTTCTTT. Translation: CASSGQRPEAFF. This chain connects TRBV2 to TRBJ1-1, with D tentatively TRBD1 (5 bases). V gave up 4 bases and J gave up 6 bases, with 9 bases separating them. Per the germline V gene, CDR1 is SNHLY and CDR2 is FYNNEI. This CDR3 is built from 12 residues. The full variable domain, rest sourced from reference TRBV2 and TRBJ1-1, is EPEVTQTPSHQVTQMGQEVILRCVPISNHLYFYWYRQILGQKVEFLVSFYNNEISEKSEIFDDQFSVERPDGSNFTLKIRSTKLEDSAMYFCASSGQRPEAFFGQGTRLTVV.

V gene TRBV2 combines with J gene TRBJ2-7, with 7 bases identical to TRBD2. The germline V gene encodes CDR1 SNHLY and CDR2 FYNNEI. The CDR3 length is 15 residues. V was clipped by 3 bases and J by 3 bases; unmatched bases: 8. The DNA for the CDR3 is TGTGCCAGCAGTGAGGGGGAGGGCGTTTACTACGAGCAGTACTTC. It codes for CASSEGEGVYYEQYF.

The rearrangement links TRBV29-1 to TRBJ1-4; TRBD1 agrees at 7 bases. In germline, CDR1 is SQVTM, CDR2 ANQGSEA. The CDR3 consists of 14 residues. V gave up 6 bases and J gave up 0 bases; unmatched junction bases: 4. The CDR3 loop reads CSVSGTATNEKLFF. Written as DNA, the CDR3 is TGCAGCGTCTCAGGGACAGCAACTAATGAAAAACTGTTTTTT.

The V call is TRBV7-3, the J call TRBJ1-2; no clear D. Per the germline V gene, CDR1 is SGHTA and CDR2 is FQGTGA. This CDR3 has 13 residues. Between the trimmed V and J ends, which lost 5 bases and 3 bases, there was a span of 10 bases. This CDR3 is CASSPHSDYGYTF. As DNA, the CDR3 is TGTGCCAGCAGCCCCCACTCGGACTATGGCTACACCTTC.

V gene TRBV19 combines with J gene TRBJ1-2; 8 nucleotides match TRBD1. The CDR3 loop spans 13 amino acids. Germline CDR1 LNHDA, CDR2 SQIVND (reference sequence). With 6 bases clipped from V and 4 bases from J, the junction kept 4 bases outside the gene matches. CDR3 region: CASRFGTGYGYTF. The DNA for the CDR3 is TGTGCCAGTAGATTCGGGACAGGCTATGGCTACACCTTC.

The chain recombines TRBV7-5 with TRBJ2-7; the listed D gene, TRBD2, was not tested against the DNA. TRBV7-5 is tagged as a pseudogene. The CDR3 has 16 amino acids. The CDR3 coding sequence is TGTGCCAGAAGCTTAACGGAACTAGCGGCACCCTACGAGCAGTACTTC. The encoded protein is CARSLTELAAPYEQYF.

The chain uses TRBV9 and TRBJ2-3; TRBD2 agrees at 10 bases. Germline-derived CDR1 and CDR2 are SGDLS and YYNGEE. The length of the CDR3 is 16 residues. V shed 4 bases, J shed 3 bases, and the junction held 8 bases outside the gene matches. As DNA, the CDR3 is TGTGCCAGCAGCCCCTGGACTAGCGGACCGACAGATACGCAGTATTTT. Translating it yields CASSPWTSGPTDTQYF.

The chain employs TRBV6-5 and TRBJ2-2; maybe TRBD1 (5 bases). V was trimmed by 4 bases and J by 1 base, leaving 7 bases between them. This CDR3 spans 14 amino acids. Germline V CDR1 and CDR2: MNHEY, SVGAGI. This chain's CDR3 is CASSFGQNTGELFF. CDR3 DNA sequence: TGTGCCAGCAGTTTTGGACAGAACACCGGGGAGCTGTTTTTT.

The chain links TRBV2 to TRBJ2-1; D is unclear. V was trimmed by 4 bases and J by 0 bases, leaving 7 bases between them. Germline assignment: CDR1 SNHLY and CDR2 FYNNEI. This CDR3 is built from 14 residues. CDR3: CASSVLSSYNEQFF. The CDR3 DNA follows: TGTGCCAGCAGTGTATTGAGCTCCTACAATGAGCAGTTCTTC. Drawing the rest from reference TRBV2 and TRBJ2-1, the complete variable domain is EPEVTQTPSHQVTQMGQEVILRCVPISNHLYFYWYRQILGQKVEFLVSFYNNEISEKSEIFDDQFSVERPDGSNFTLKIRSTKLEDSAMYFCASSVLSSYNEQFFGPGTRLTVL.

This clone was counted a few times. This chain links TRBV30 with TRBJ2-5, with 7 nucleotides matching TRBD2. Germline CDR1 GTSNPN, CDR2 SVGIG (reference sequence). There are 15 residues in the CDR3. V lost 4 bases and J lost 2; bases outside the gene matches: 10. CDR3 in DNA: TGTGCCTGGATCGGTCGGGAGCGGGGACAAGAGACCCAGTACTTC. Translating it yields CAWIGRERGQETQYF.

The chain recombines TRBV18 with TRBJ2-5, with 14 bases matching TRBD2. Germline CDR1 KGHSH, CDR2 LQKENI. The CDR3 sequence is 16 residues long. Trimming removed 3 bases from V and 4 bases from J; junction bases left unmatched: 4. In nucleotides, the CDR3 is TGTGCCAGCTCACCCCCAGGACTAGCGGGGGGAGAGACCCAGTACTTC. It translates to CASSPPGLAGGETQYF.

The chain links TRBV7-9 to TRBJ1-1, with D tentatively TRBD1 (6 bases). Trimming shortened V by 3 bases and J by 11 bases, and 16 bases separated the two germline ends. From germline, CDR1 is SEHNR and CDR2 FQNEAQ (reference sequence). The CDR3 is 13 amino acids. DNA of the CDR3: TGTGCCAGCAGCTTGGCAGGGGCGAAGGAGGCTTTCTTT. Translation: CASSLAGAKEAFF.

J is TRBJ2-5 and V is TRBV5-1; D might be TRBD1 (5 bases). The germline gives CDR1 SGHRS, CDR2 YFSETQ. This CDR3 is built from 15 residues. Trimming left V 1 base short and J 5 bases short, with 15 bases between. CDR3 in amino acids: CASSLSTSPGETQYF. The CDR3, as DNA: TGCGCCAGCAGCTTGAGTACCTCCCCAGGGGAGACCCAGTACTTC.

The chain has TRBV10-3 and TRBJ2-1, with TRBD1 matching 9 bases. Germline CDR1 ENHRY, CDR2 SYGVKD. The V gene end was trimmed by 3 bases and the J gene end by 3 bases; junction bases not matched to a gene: 6. The CDR3 is 16 residues long. The chain's CDR3 is CAISDLGGQGYNEQFF. The CDR3 nucleotides read TGTGCCATCAGTGATCTTGGGGGACAGGGCTACAATGAGCAGTTCTTC.

The rearrangement joins TRBV4-1 to TRBJ1-5; possibly TRBD1 for D (6 bases). Trimming took 4 bases from V and 3 from J, leaving 10 bases between them. The CDR3 length is 14 residues. In germline, CDR1 is MGHRA, CDR2 YSYEKL. The CDR3 reads CASSPGHFNQPQHF. CDR3 sequence (DNA): TGCGCCAGCAGCCCGGGACACTTCAATCAGCCCCAGCATTTT.

The chain employs TRBV28 and TRBJ1-1, with D possibly matching TRBD1 (5 bases). This CDR3 comprises 12 residues. CDR1 is MDHEN, CDR2 SYDVKM, per germline. Trimming stripped 4 bases from V and 8 bases from J, with 11 bases between. CDR3 sequence: CASSSPGGEAFF. CDR3 coding DNA: TGTGCCAGCAGTTCCCCCGGGGGGGAAGCTTTCTTT.

In this sample, this clone turned up once. DNA for the CDR3: TGTGCCAGCAGTTTCGGGACTAGCGGGAGGGCGAGCACCGGGGAGCTGTTTTTT. It specifies CASSFGTSGRASTGELFF. The V call is TRBV28, the J call TRBJ2-2, with 16 bases lining up with TRBD2. CDR3 length: 18 residues. Germline V lookup: CDR1 MDHEN, CDR2 SYDVKM. Trimming cost V 3 bases and J 4 bases; bases outside gene matches: 5.

This clone has only one observation. The chain recombines TRBV4-1 with TRBJ2-3; 9 nucleotides match TRBD1. There are 15 residues in the CDR3. The ends lost 2 bases at V and 3 bases at J; junction bases unmatched: 3. Germline values: CDR1 MGHRA, CDR2 YSYEKL. The CDR3 spells CASSQLTGGTDTQYF. CDR3 in DNA: TGCGCCAGCAGCCAATTGACAGGGGGAACAGATACGCAGTATTTT.

The rearrangement uses TRBV12-5 and TRBJ2-7, with D possibly matching TRBD2 (5 bases). The CDR3 has 14 residues. Germline CDR1 and CDR2: LGHNT and FRNRAP. Trimming left V 3 bases short and J 1 base short, with 10 bases between. The CDR3 coding sequence is TGTGCTAGTGGTTTTCTGGGGAGTTCCTACGAGCAGTACTTC. As protein: CASGFLGSSYEQYF.

This chain connects TRBV7-9 to TRBJ1-2, with a tentative D call TRBD1 (6 bases). Germline values: CDR1 SEHNR, CDR2 FQNEAQ (reference sequence). The V end lost 2 bases, the J end lost 3 bases, and 19 bases lay between the germline ends. The CDR3 sequence is 17 residues long. CDR3 bases: TGTGCCAGCAGCTTACTGACCCGACAGGATCCCTACTATGGCTACACCTTC. It codes for CASSLLTRQDPYYGYTF. Full variable domain (rest looked up from reference TRBV7-9 and TRBJ1-2): DTGVSQNPRHKITKRGQNVTFRCDPISEHNRLYWYRQTLGQGPEFLTYFQNEAQLEKSRLLSDRFSAERPKGSFSTLEIQRTEQGDSAMYLCASSLLTRQDPYYGYTFGSGTRLTVV.